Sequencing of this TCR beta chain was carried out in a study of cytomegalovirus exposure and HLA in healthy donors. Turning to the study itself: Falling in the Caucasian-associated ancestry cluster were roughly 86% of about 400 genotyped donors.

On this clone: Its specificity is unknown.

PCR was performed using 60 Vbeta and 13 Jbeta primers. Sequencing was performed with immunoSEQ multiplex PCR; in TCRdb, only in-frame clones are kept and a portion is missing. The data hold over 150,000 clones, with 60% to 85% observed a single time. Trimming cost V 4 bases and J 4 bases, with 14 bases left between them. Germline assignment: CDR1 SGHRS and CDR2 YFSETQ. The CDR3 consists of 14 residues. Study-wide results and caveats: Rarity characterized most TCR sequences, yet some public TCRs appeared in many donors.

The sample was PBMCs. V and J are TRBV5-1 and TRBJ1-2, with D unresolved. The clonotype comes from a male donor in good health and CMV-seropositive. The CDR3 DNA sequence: TGCGCCAGCAGCCTGGGTAAGCAGGCCTATGGCTACACCTTC. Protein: CASSLGKQAYGYTF.